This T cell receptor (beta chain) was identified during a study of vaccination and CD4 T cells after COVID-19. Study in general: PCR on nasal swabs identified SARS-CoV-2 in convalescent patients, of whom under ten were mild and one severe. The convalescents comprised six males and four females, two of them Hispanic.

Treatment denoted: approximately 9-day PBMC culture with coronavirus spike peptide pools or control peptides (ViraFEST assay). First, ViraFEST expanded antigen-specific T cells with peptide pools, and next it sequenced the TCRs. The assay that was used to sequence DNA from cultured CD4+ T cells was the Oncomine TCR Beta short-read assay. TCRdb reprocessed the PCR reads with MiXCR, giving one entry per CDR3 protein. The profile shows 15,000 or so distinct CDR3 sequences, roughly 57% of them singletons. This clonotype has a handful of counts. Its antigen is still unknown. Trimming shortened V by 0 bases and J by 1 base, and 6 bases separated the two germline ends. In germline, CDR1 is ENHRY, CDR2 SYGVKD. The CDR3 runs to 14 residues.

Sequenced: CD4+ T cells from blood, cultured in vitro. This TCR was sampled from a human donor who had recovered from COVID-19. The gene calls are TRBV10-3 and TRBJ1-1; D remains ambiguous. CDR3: CAISESPGNTEAFF. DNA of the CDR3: TGTGCCATCAGTGAGTCCCCAGGGAACACTGAAGCTTTCTTT.